These T cell receptor beta chains were read from a single sample in a study of shared clonotypes between healthy human individuals. Assay used: immunoSEQ multiplex PCR; TCRdb lists only in-frame clones, some missing. The sample lists about 79,000 clones; 62% were seen once. Sequencing input: memory CD8+ T cells sorted from blood. These receptors were collected from a man aged 25-45 years in good health. Each CDR3 is given with its conserved first and last residue. D genes are given only for firm matches. Clone sizes are given selectively: once, few, many, or a class where the clone is expanded.

d_call j_call clone_size v_call cdr3_aa cdr3_nt
- TRBJ2-3 many TRBV14 CASSQDLGQPFTDTQYF TGTGCCAGCAGCCAAGATTTAGGACAGCCCTTCACAGATACGCAGTATTTT
- TRBJ2-7 few TRBV28 CASSFLSEGYEQYF TGTGCCAGCAGTTTTCTGAGTGAGGGCTACGAGCAGTACTTC
TRBD1 TRBJ2-7 - TRBV9 CASSVGDSNTYEQYF TGTGCCAGCAGCGTAGGGGACAGCAATACCTACGAGCAGTACTTC
TRBD2 TRBJ2-2 - TRBV5-1 CASSRKAGGPSGELFF TGCGCCAGCAGCCGAAAAGCGGGAGGGCCTAGCGGGGAGCTGTTTTTT
- TRBJ2-5 - TRBV11-2 CASSLGDSGETQYF TGTGCCAGCAGCTTAGGGGACTCAGGGGAGACCCAGTACTTC
TRBD2 TRBJ2-1 - TRBV10-3 CAISEPGVVGLAGDNEQFF TGTGCCATCAGTGAGCCGGGGGTGGTAGGACTAGCGGGGGACAATGAGCAGTTCTTC
- TRBJ2-5 - TRBV6-1 CASSETSGVRGTQYF TGTGCCAGCAGTGAAACGTCTGGTGTTCGGGGGACCCAGTACTTC
TRBD1 TRBJ2-7 - TRBV5-1 CASSFGDSSYEQYF TGCGCCAGCAGCTTTGGGGACAGCTCCTACGAGCAGTACTTC
TRBD2 TRBJ2-1 many TRBV6-4 CASSSTTSGNFNEQFF TGTGCCAGCAGCTCTACTACTAGCGGGAACTTCAATGAGCAGTTCTTC
- TRBJ2-7 many TRBV21-1 CASSPRRGSKTYEQYF TGTGCCAGCAGCCCCCGGAGGGGCTCTAAGACCTACGAGCAGTACTTC